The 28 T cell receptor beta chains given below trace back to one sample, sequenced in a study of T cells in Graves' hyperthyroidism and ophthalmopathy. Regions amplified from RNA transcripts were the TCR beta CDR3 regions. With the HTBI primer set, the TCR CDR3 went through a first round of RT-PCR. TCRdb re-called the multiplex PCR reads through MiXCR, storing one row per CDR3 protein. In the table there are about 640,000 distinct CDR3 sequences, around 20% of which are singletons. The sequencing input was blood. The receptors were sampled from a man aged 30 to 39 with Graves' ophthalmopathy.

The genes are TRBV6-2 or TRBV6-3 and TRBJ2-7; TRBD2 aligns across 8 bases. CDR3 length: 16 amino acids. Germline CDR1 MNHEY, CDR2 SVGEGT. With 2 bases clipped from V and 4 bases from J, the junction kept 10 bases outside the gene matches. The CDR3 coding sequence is TGTGCCAGCAGTTACGCCGGAGCGGGAGTAGGGTACGAGCAGTACTTC. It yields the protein CASSYAGAGVGYEQYF.

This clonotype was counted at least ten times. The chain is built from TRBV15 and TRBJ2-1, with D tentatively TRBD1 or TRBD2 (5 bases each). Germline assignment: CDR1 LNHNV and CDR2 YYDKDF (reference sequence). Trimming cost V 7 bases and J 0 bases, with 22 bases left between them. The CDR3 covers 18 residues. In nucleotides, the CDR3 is TGTGCCACCATCAGTGGAGAGGGGAACAGGAGCTCCTACAATGAGCAGTTCTTC. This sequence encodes CATISGEGNRSSYNEQFF.

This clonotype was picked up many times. CDR3 nucleotides: TGTGCCAGCAGTCGCCCGGGACAGCCCTACGAGCAGTACTTC. It codes for CASSRPGQPYEQYF. The chain combines TRBV28 with TRBJ2-7; TRBD1 agrees at 7 bases. The junction had 6 bases not matched to a gene; V was cut back by 5 bases and J by 2 bases. This CDR3 is 14 amino acids long. Germline V gene lookup returns CDR1 MDHEN and CDR2 SYDVKM.

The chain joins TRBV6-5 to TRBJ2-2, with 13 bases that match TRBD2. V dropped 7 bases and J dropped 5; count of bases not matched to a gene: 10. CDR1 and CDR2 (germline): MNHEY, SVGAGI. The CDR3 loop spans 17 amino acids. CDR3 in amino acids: CASIWSGTSGTTGELFF. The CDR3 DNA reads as TGTGCCAGCATTTGGTCCGGGACTAGCGGGACGACCGGGGAGCTGTTTTTT.

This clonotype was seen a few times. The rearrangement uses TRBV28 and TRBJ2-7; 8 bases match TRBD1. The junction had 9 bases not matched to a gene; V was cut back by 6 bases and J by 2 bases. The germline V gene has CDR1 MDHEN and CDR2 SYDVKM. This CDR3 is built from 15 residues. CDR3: CASRDGTGDPYEQYF. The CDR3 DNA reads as TGTGCCAGCAGGGACGGGACAGGAGACCCCTACGAGCAGTACTTC.

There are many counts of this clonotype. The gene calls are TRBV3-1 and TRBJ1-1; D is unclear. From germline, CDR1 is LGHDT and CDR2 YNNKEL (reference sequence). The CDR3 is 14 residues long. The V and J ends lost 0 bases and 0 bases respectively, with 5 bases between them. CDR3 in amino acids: CASSQDNLNTEAFF. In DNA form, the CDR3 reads TGTGCCAGCAGCCAAGACAACCTGAACACTGAAGCTTTCTTT.

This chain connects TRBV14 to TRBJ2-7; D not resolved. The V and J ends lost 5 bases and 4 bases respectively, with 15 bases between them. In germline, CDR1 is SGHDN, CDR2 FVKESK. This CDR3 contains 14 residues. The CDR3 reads CASSEKSRWYEQYF. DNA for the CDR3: TGTGCCAGCAGCGAAAAAAGTCGGTGGTACGAGCAGTACTTC.

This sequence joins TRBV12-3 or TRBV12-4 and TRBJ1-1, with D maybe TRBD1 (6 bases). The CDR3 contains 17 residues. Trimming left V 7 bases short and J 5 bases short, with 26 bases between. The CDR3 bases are TGTGCCAGCATCGGAGCGAGGGTAGGGGGAGAGGAAACTGAAGCTTTCTTT. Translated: CASIGARVGGEETEAFF.

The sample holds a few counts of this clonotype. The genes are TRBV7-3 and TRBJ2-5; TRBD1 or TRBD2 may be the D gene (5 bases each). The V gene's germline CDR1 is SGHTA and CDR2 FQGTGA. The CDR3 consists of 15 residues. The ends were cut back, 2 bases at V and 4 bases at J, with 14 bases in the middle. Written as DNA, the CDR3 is TGTGCCAGCAGCTTAGAGAGGGGCAGTAGAGAGACCCAGTACTTC. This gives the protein CASSLERGSRETQYF.

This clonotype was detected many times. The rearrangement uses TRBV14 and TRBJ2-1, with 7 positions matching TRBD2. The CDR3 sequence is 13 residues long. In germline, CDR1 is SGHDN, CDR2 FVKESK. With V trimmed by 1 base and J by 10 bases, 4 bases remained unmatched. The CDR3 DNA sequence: TGTGCCAGCAGCCAAGTACGAGCGGGAGAGCAGTTCTTC. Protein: CASSQVRAGEQFF.

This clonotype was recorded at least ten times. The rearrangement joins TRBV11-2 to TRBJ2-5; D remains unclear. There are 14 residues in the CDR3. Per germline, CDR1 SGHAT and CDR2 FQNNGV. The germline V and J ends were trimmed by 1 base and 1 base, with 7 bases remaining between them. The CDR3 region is CASSLVVAQETQYF. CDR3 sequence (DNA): TGTGCCAGCAGCTTAGTTGTGGCCCAAGAGACCCAGTACTTC.

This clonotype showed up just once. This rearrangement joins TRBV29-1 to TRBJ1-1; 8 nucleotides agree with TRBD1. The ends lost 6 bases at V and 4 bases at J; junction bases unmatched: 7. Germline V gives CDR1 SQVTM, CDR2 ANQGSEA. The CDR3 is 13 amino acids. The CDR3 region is CSVRFGQGTEAFF. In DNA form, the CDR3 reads TGCAGCGTCCGCTTCGGACAGGGCACTGAAGCTTTCTTT.

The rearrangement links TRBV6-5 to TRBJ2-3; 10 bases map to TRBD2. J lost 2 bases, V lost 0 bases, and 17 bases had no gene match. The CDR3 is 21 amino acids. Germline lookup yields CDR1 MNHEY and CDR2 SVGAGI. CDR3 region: CASSYSRGLAAKGSYTDTQYF. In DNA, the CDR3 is TGTGCCAGCAGTTACTCGAGAGGACTAGCGGCAAAGGGCTCCTACACAGATACGCAGTATTTT.

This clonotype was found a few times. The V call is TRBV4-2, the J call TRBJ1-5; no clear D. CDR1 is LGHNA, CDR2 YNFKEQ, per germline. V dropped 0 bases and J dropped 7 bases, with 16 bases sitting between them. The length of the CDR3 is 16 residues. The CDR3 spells CASSQEVAAEEQPQHF. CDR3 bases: TGTGCCAGCAGCCAAGAAGTGGCAGCCGAGGAACAGCCCCAGCATTTT.

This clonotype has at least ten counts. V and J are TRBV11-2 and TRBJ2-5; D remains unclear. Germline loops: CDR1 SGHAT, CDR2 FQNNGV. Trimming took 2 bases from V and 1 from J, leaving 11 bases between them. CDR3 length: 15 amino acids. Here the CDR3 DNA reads TGTGCCAGCAGCTTATCCGGGCACTCCCAAGAGACCCAGTACTTC. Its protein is CASSLSGHSQETQYF.

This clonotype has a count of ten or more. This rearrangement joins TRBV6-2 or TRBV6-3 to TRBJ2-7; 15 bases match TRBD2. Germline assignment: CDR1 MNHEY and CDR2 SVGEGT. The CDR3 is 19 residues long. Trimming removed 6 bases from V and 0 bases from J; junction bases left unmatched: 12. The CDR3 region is CASSPPRGTSGRISYEQYF. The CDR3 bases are TGTGCCAGCAGCCCCCCCAGGGGGACTAGCGGGAGGATCTCCTACGAGCAGTACTTC.

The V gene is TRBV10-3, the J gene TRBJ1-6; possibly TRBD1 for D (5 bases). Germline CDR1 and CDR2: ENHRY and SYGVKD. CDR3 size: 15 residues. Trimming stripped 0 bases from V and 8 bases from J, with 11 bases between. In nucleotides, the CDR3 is TGTGCCATCAGTGAGTCGAACAGGCTTGATTCACCCCTCCACTTT. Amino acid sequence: CAISESNRLDSPLHF.

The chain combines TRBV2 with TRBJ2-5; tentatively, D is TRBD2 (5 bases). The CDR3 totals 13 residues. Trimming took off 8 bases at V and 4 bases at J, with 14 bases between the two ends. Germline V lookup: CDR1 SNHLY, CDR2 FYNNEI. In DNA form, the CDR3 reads TGTGCCAGCGGTTCGGGGTGGGGAGAGACCCAGTACTTC. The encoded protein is CASGSGWGETQYF.

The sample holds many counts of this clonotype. The CDR3 here is CASSKDLVYNEQFF. The CDR3 DNA sequence: TGTGCCAGCAGCAAGGACTTAGTGTACAATGAGCAGTTCTTC. This chain joins TRBV12-3 or TRBV12-4 and TRBJ2-1; TRBD2 is a possible D gene (5 bases). The V gene lost 6 bases and the J gene lost 4 bases, with 13 bases spanning the gap. The CDR3 length is 14 residues.

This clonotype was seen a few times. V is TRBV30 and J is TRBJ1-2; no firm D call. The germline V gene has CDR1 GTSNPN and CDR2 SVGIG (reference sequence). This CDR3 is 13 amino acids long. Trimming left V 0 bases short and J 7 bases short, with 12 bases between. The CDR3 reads CAWSVSELGGYTF. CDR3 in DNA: TGTGCCTGGAGTGTCAGTGAATTAGGTGGCTACACCTTC.

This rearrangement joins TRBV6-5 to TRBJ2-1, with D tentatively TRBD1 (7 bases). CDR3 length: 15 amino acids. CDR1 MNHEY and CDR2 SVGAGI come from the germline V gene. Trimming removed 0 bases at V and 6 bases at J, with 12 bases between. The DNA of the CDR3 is TGTGCCAGCAGTTACTCGAACAGGGGACTCAATGAGCAGTTCTTC. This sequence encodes CASSYSNRGLNEQFF.

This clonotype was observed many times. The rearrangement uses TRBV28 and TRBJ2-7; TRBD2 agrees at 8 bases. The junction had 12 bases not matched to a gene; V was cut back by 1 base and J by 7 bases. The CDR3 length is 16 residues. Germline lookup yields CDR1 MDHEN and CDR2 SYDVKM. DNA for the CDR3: TGTGCCAGCAGTTTATCTCCCGGGAGGGGCCTAGGTGAGCAGTACTTC. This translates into CASSLSPGRGLGEQYF.

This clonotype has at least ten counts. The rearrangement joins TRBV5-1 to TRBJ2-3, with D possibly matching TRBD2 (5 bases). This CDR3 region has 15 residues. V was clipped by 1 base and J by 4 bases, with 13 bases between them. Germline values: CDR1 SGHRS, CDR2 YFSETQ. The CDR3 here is CASSLTPGLSDTQYF. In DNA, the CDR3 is TGCGCCAGCAGCTTGACTCCGGGATTGTCAGATACGCAGTATTTT.

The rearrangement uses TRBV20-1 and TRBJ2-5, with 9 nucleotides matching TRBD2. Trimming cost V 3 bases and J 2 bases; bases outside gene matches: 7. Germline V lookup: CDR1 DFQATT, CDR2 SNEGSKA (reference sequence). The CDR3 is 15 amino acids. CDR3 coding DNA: TGCAGTGCTAGTCAGACTAGCGGAACACAAGAGACCCAGTACTTC. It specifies CSASQTSGTQETQYF.

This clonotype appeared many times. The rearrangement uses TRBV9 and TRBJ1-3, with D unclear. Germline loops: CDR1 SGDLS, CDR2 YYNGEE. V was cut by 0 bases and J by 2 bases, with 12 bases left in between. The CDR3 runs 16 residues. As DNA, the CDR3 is TGTGCCAGCAGCGTAGATGGCAGGCCGGCTGGAAACACCATATATTTT. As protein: CASSVDGRPAGNTIYF.

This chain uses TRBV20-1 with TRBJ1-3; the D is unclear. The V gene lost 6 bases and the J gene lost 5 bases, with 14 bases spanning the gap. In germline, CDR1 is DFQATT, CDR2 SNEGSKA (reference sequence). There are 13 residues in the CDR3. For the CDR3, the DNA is TGCAGTGCCAGTCCCAATTCTAGAAACACCATATATTTT. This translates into CSASPNSRNTIYF.

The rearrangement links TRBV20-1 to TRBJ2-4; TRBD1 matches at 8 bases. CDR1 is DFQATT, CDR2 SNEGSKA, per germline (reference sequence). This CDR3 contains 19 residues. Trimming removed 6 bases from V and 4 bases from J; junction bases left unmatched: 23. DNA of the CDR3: TGCAGTGCCCCAACAGAGGGCAGGGGGCCGATAGCGGTTAAAAACATTCAGTACTTC. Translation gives CSAPTEGRGPIAVKNIQYF.

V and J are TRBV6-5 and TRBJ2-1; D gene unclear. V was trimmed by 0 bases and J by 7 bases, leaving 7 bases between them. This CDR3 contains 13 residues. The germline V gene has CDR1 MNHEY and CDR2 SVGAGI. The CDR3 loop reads CASSYSDRNEQFF. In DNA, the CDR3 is TGTGCCAGCAGTTACTCGGATAGAAATGAGCAGTTCTTC.